The source of this T cell receptor (beta chain) is a study of T cell responses to AZD1222 COVID-19 vaccine. Study-wide background: The analysis combined second doses at about 4 or about 12 weeks.

Germline values: CDR1 SNHLY, CDR2 FYNNEI. The ends lost 0 bases at V and 3 bases at J; junction bases unmatched: 6. The CDR3 is 18 amino acids. Notes on the study in general: Baseline antibody screening turned up just 6 or 7 seropositive AZD1222 recipients. Receipt of two AZD1222 doses was followed by a rise in Spike-specific TCR breadth and depth. In a largely white British group with more females than males, clonal diversity was possibly underestimated.

Profiling relied on immunoSEQ multiplex PCR, and the TCRdb table lists in-frame clones only, not all of them. There are 150,000 or so clones in the sample; approximately 91% occur only once, and 1.5% to 2% lies in the top ten. About this clone: The antigen is not known.

This chain links TRBV2 with TRBJ2-2; 11 bases fit TRBD1. Source: peripheral blood, taken on day 0 of AZD1222 vaccination. The sequence was obtained from an adult in good health. CDR3 DNA sequence: TGTGCCAGCAGTGAAGCCGCTGTGGGACAGGGGGACACCGGGGAGCTGTTTTTT. Its protein product is CASSEAAVGQGDTGELFF.